The 16 T cell receptor beta chains presented below share a single source sample, sequenced in a study of blood T cells in healthy people across ages. A second about 7 to 11 cycle PCR used barcoded and J-beta primers. TCRdb analysed the 5' RACE reads with MiXCR anew, one entry per CDR3 protein. The sample consists of roughly 1 million distinct CDR3 sequences, less than 25% of them appearing once. This sample also appeared in a second study, on T cells of mothers and their children.

Specimen: blood. These receptors originate from a girl aged 2 to 9 in good health.

The V gene is TRBV20-1, the J gene TRBJ2-1; D ambiguous. CDR3 size: 12 residues. Germline assignment: CDR1 DFQATT and CDR2 SNEGSKA (reference sequence). V lost 3 bases to trimming and J lost 6 bases, with 9 bases between them. CDR3 amino acids: CSARAGTNEQFF. The CDR3 nucleotides read TGCAGTGCTAGGGCCGGCACCAATGAGCAGTTCTTC.

The J gene is TRBJ2-5, the V gene TRBV15, with 10 positions matching TRBD2. The J segment lost 6 bases and the V segment lost 3 bases, leaving 4 bases of the junction unmatched. The CDR3 is made up of 14 amino acids. The germline gives CDR1 LNHNV, CDR2 YYDKDF (reference sequence). The DNA for the CDR3 is TGTGCCACCAGCAGCACTAGCGGGGAGAAGACCCAGTACTTC. Residues: CATSSTSGEKTQYF. The entire variable domain, with the rest obtained from reference TRBV15 and TRBJ2-5, is as follows: DAMVIQNPRYQVTQFGKPVTLSCSQTLNHNVMYWYQQKSSQAPKLLFHYYDKDFNNEADTPDNFQSRRPNTSFCFLDIRSPGLGDTAMYLCATSSTSGEKTQYFGPGTRLLVL.

V is TRBV10-3 and J is TRBJ2-5; no clear D gene. Looked up from germline, CDR1 is ENHRY and CDR2 is SYGVKD. This CDR3 is 15 amino acids long. The germline V and J ends were trimmed by 0 bases and 1 base, with 9 bases remaining between them. DNA for the CDR3: TGTGCCATCAGTGAGTCGGTCCCCGCCCAAGAGACCCAGTACTTC. It is translated as CAISESVPAQETQYF.

This clonotype turned up a few times. The chain joins TRBV12-3 or TRBV12-4 to TRBJ2-3, with 7 bases fitting TRBD1. V gave up 2 bases and J gave up 4 bases; unmatched junction bases: 9. This CDR3 has 16 amino acids. CDR3 nucleotides: TGTGCCAGCAGTTTAATACGAGACAGGGTCCCAGATACGCAGTATTTT. It is translated as CASSLIRDRVPDTQYF.

This clonotype has a handful of counts. This chain links TRBV11-1 with TRBJ2-1; perhaps TRBD2 as D (6 bases). From germline, CDR1 is SGHAT and CDR2 FQDESV (reference sequence). This CDR3 is 17 amino acids long. V shed 2 bases and J shed 1 base, with 15 bases lying between them. The CDR3 sequence is CASSLRPGLASYNEQFF. The DNA of the CDR3 is TGTGCCAGCAGCTTACGCCCGGGACTGGCGTCCTACAATGAGCAGTTCTTC.

CDR3 nucleotide sequence: TGTGCCAGCAGCCCCCCTCCACGGGACCGCTTGGGACTAGCGGGTGACTACGAGCAGTACTTC. This translates into CASSPPPRDRLGLAGDYEQYF. This chain uses TRBV3-1 with TRBJ2-1; 12 nucleotides align to TRBD2. The end of the DNA aligns better with TRBJ2-7, so the J call may be wrong. The CDR3 loop spans 21 amino acids. Per the germline V gene, CDR1 is LGHDT and CDR2 is YNNKEL (reference sequence).

There are a few counts of this clonotype. This chain links TRBV7-8 with TRBJ2-7; 13 nucleotides align to TRBD2. Trimming at V came to 6 bases and at J to 6 bases, leaving 11 bases not matched to a gene. CDR3 size: 16 residues. In germline, CDR1 is SGHVS, CDR2 FQNEAQ. In DNA, the CDR3 is TGTGCCAGCAGTGACCGGACTAGCGGGAGTAGAGGCGAGCAGTACTTC. Its translation: CASSDRTSGSRGEQYF.

The J gene is TRBJ2-1, the V gene TRBV29-1, with 9 bases lining up with TRBD2. Trimming removed 5 bases from V and 4 bases from J; junction bases left unmatched: 3. From germline, CDR1 is SQVTM and CDR2 ANQGSEA. This CDR3 comprises 13 residues. DNA of the CDR3: TGCAGCGTTATGGCGGGAGGGTACAATGAGCAGTTCTTC. Its translation: CSVMAGGYNEQFF.

This clonotype was seen only a few times. The chain has TRBV29-1 and TRBJ1-6; 7 bases are shared with TRBD1. The CDR3 is 12 amino acids. Trimming took 6 bases from V and 7 from J; bases not matched to a gene: 3. Germline CDR1 SQVTM, CDR2 ANQGSEA. The CDR3 loop reads CSVRDSNSPLHF. The CDR3 DNA follows: TGCAGCGTCCGGGACAGCAATTCACCCCTCCACTTT.

The rearrangement uses TRBV7-9 and TRBJ2-7; D may be TRBD1 (5 bases). Germline loops: CDR1 SEHNR, CDR2 FQNEAQ (reference sequence). Trimming pared 4 bases from V and 0 bases from J, leaving 13 bases between. The CDR3 runs 15 residues. Written as DNA, the CDR3 is TGTGCCAGCAGCTCGGCAGGGCGAACCTCCTACGAGCAGTACTTC. Translation: CASSSAGRTSYEQYF. Variable domain in full (rest from reference TRBV7-9 and TRBJ2-7): DTGVSQNPRHKITKRGQNVTFRCDPISEHNRLYWYRQTLGQGPEFLTYFQNEAQLEKSRLLSDRFSAERPKGSFSTLEIQRTEQGDSAMYLCASSSAGRTSYEQYFGPGTRLTVT.

This rearrangement joins TRBV29-1 to TRBJ2-3, with unresolved D. This CDR3 has 14 residues. Trimming shortened V by 3 bases and J by 0 bases, and 10 bases separated the two germline ends. Germline V lookup: CDR1 SQVTM, CDR2 ANQGSEA. The CDR3 sequence is CSVEAEGSTDTQYF. In nucleotides, the CDR3 is TGCAGCGTTGAGGCCGAAGGGAGCACAGATACGCAGTATTTT.

The chain links TRBV29-1 to TRBJ1-2, with D perhaps matching TRBD1 (5 bases). The germline gives CDR1 SQVTM, CDR2 ANQGSEA. V dropped 6 bases and J dropped 8 bases, with 19 bases sitting between them. The CDR3 length is 13 residues. DNA of the CDR3: TGCAGCGTCCCGACAGAGAGAATTACCGGCTACACCTTC. Residues: CSVPTERITGYTF.

There are a few counts of this clonotype. This chain links TRBV15 with TRBJ2-7, with TRBD2 matching over 9 bases. CDR3 length: 15 amino acids. The V and J ends lost 5 bases and 5 bases, in that order; junction bases with no gene match: 10. CDR1 LNHNV and CDR2 YYDKDF come from the germline V gene (reference sequence). CDR3 sequence reads: CATSETGLAFDEQYF. CDR3 nucleotides: TGTGCCACCAGCGAAACGGGACTAGCTTTCGACGAGCAGTACTTC.

The J gene is TRBJ2-5, the V gene TRBV6-5; TRBD2 matches 11 bases. The tail of the sequence fits TRBJ2-1 better, so the J call may be wrong. The length of the CDR3 is 16 residues. The V gene's germline CDR1 is MNHEY and CDR2 SVGAGI. This chain's CDR3 is CASSYSGLAEYNEQFF. For the CDR3, the DNA is TGTGCCAGCAGTTACTCGGGACTAGCGGAGTACAATGAGCAGTTCTTC.

This clonotype was counted only a few times. CDR3 sequence reads: CASSVDSLNTEAFF. For the CDR3, the DNA is TGTGCCAGCAGCGTCGACAGTCTGAACACTGAAGCTTTCTTT. The J gene is TRBJ1-1, the V gene TRBV5-5; D may be TRBD1 (5 bases). This CDR3 is built from 14 residues. The V end was cut by 4 bases, the J end by 0 bases, with 10 bases between. CDR1 and CDR2 from the germline V gene are SGHKS and YYEKEE (reference sequence).

The chain uses TRBV5-1 and TRBJ2-2, with no clear D. V lost 7 bases and J lost 1, with 8 bases in between. Germline V lookup: CDR1 SGHRS, CDR2 YFSETQ. The CDR3 is made up of 13 amino acids. The CDR3 loop is CASANRNTGELFF. In nucleotides, the CDR3 is TGCGCCAGCGCTAACAGGAACACCGGGGAGCTGTTTTTT.